This T cell receptor (beta chain) comes out of a study of OX40 agonist ivuxolimab in advanced cancers. The data were produced by immunoSEQ multiplex PCR, yet TCRdb's version contains in-frame clones alone and is incomplete. The data hold approximately 67,000 clones, with 65% to 85% observed a single time. This clone was counted between two and nine times. The origin of this receptor is an adult with an advanced solid tumor such as melanoma, head and neck, liver or kidney cancer. The sample in question was CD4+ or CD8+ T cells sorted from blood, obtained in a trial of the OX40 agonist ivuxolimab.

The CDR3 region is CASSLGTYPYEQYF. The CDR3, as DNA: TGTGCCAGCAGCTTAGGGACTTACCCCTACGAGCAGTACTTC. This sequence joins TRBV7-3 and TRBJ2-7; tentative D call: TRBD2 (6 bases). Germline V gives CDR1 SGHTA, CDR2 FQGTGA. This CDR3 has 14 amino acids. Trimming removed 2 bases at V and 2 bases at J, with 10 bases between.